The 14 T cell receptor beta chains in this list originate from one sample, sequenced in a study of blood T cell repertoires in COVID-19. Sequencing was performed with immunoSEQ multiplex PCR; in TCRdb, only in-frame clones are kept and a portion is missing. The sample has 300,000 to 350,000 clones, around 91% seen once. Sequences were obtained from peripheral blood. Every receptor here comes from a woman between 18 and 29 years old who had recovered from COVID-19.

The chain combines TRBV4-1 with TRBJ2-3; 12 bases map to TRBD2. The length of the CDR3 is 17 residues. With 1 base clipped from V and 4 bases from J, the junction kept 6 bases outside the gene matches. The germline V gene has CDR1 MGHRA and CDR2 YSYEKL. The CDR3 DNA sequence: TGCGCCAGCAGCCAAGCCTCGACTAGCGGGAGTGCAGATACGCAGTATTTT. Amino acid sequence: CASSQASTSGSADTQYF.

This sequence joins TRBV4-3 and TRBJ2-1; 7 bases align to TRBD1. The CDR3 covers 14 residues. After removal of 1 base from V and 9 bases from J, the junction contained 6 bases not matched to a gene. Germline V gene data show CDR1 as LGHNA and CDR2 as YSLEER. The CDR3 DNA reads as TGCGCCAGCAGCCAAGGGACAGGCCGGAGTGAGCAGTTCTTC. It translates to CASSQGTGRSEQFF.

The chain is built from TRBV9 and TRBJ2-7, with D hard to call. This CDR3 has 9 residues. CDR1 is SGDLS, CDR2 YYNGEE, per germline. V was cut by 7 bases and J by 5 bases, with 4 bases left in between. The CDR3 nucleotides read TGTGCCAGCCTAAACGAGCAGTACGTC. Its protein is CASLNEQYV.

This clone came up once. The rearrangement uses TRBV10-1 and TRBJ1-4; D not resolved. This CDR3 has 14 residues. Trimming removed 3 bases at V and 7 bases at J, with 12 bases between. Germline CDR1 reads WNHNN; CDR2 reads SYGVQD (reference sequence). The CDR3 sequence is CASSDPSRVEKLFF. In DNA form, the CDR3 reads TGCGCCAGCAGTGATCCGTCGCGGGTTGAAAAACTGTTTTTT.

The chain joins TRBV14 to TRBJ2-1, with TRBD2 as a possible D gene (6 bases). Trimming cost V 5 bases and J 4 bases, with 15 bases left between them. This CDR3 is 15 amino acids long. The germline gives CDR1 SGHDN, CDR2 FVKESK. This CDR3 is CASSDRELTYNEQFF. CDR3 coding DNA: TGTGCCAGCAGCGACCGGGAGCTAACGTACAATGAGCAGTTCTTC.

In its sample, this clone was seen a few times. The rearrangement links TRBV6-2 or TRBV6-3 to TRBJ2-3; D is undetermined. The V gene lost 0 bases and the J gene lost 5 bases, with 12 bases spanning the gap. Per the germline V gene, CDR1 is MNHEY and CDR2 is SVGEGT. CDR3 size: 15 residues. The CDR3 DNA follows: TGTGCCAGCAGTTACTCGTCCGAGCCTGGAGATACGCAGTATTTT. This encodes CASSYSSEPGDTQYF.

V and J are TRBV23-1 and TRBJ2-1, with 10 bases that match TRBD2. TRBV23-1 is marked as an open reading frame, function uncertain. CDR3 length equals 14 residues. The junction had 8 bases not matched to a gene; V was cut back by 10 bases and J by 5 bases. In DNA, the CDR3 is TGCGCCATTAGTGGGCTAGCGGGGGACAATGAGCAGTTCTTC. Translating gives CAISGLAGDNEQFF.

This sequence joins TRBV18 and TRBJ2-1, with 9 positions matching TRBD2. The trim removed 2 bases at V and 9 bases at J, leaving 5 bases unmatched. The germline gives CDR1 KGHSH, CDR2 LQKENI. The CDR3 spans 14 residues. CDR3 coding DNA: TGTGCCAGCTCACCAGTAGCGGGAGAGGGTGAGCAGTTCTTC. Translation: CASSPVAGEGEQFF.

The gene calls are TRBV19 and TRBJ1-2; no clear D gene. Germline values: CDR1 LNHDA, CDR2 SQIVND (reference sequence). The V and J ends lost 7 bases and 4 bases respectively, with 19 bases between them. The CDR3 is made up of 15 amino acids. CDR3: CASTWRTPTIYGYTF. CDR3 sequence (DNA): TGTGCCAGTACTTGGCGGACTCCTACCATCTATGGCTACACCTTC. Full variable domain (missing parts from reference TRBV19 and TRBJ1-2): DGGITQSPKYLFRKEGQNVTLSCEQNLNHDAMYWYRQDPGQGLRLIYYSQIVNDFQKGDIAEGYSVSREKKESFPLTVTSAQKNPTAFYLCASTWRTPTIYGYTFGSGTRLTVV.

Only one count was recorded for this clone. This sample also contains other DNA sequences that code for the same CDR3. V usage is TRBV10-3 and J usage is TRBJ2-6, with D unclear. Germline V lookup: CDR1 ENHRY, CDR2 SYGVKD. There are 15 residues in the CDR3. V was cut by 4 bases and J by 1 base, with 8 bases left in between. CDR3 sequence: CAISGTVSGANVLTF. The CDR3 nucleotides are TGTGCCATCAGTGGAACAGTATCTGGGGCCAACGTCCTGACTTTC.

The V and J genes are TRBV18 and TRBJ1-1, with a possible D match to TRBD1 (6 bases). The ends were cut back, 3 bases at V and 7 bases at J, with 15 bases in the middle. Per the germline V gene, CDR1 is KGHSH and CDR2 is LQKENI. This CDR3 comprises 14 residues. The CDR3 reads CASSPLGGGDEAFF. As DNA, the CDR3 is TGTGCCAGCTCACCCCTAGGAGGGGGGGATGAAGCTTTCTTT.

The V call is TRBV6-1, the J call TRBJ2-1; 15 nucleotides match TRBD2. CDR3 length equals 19 residues. V lost 4 bases to trimming and J lost 3 bases; unmatched junction nucleotides: 10. Germline V CDR1 and CDR2: MNHNS, SASEGT. Written as DNA, the CDR3 is TGTGCCAGCAGTGGTTACTTGGGACTAGCGGGAGGTGACTACAATGAGCAGTTCTTC. It specifies CASSGYLGLAGGDYNEQFF.

This rearrangement joins TRBV30 to TRBJ1-2, with a weak D call TRBD1 (6 bases). The CDR3 is made up of 15 amino acids. Trimming pared 3 bases from V and 4 bases from J, leaving 18 bases between. Germline V gene data show CDR1 as GTSNPN and CDR2 as SVGIG (reference sequence). The chain's CDR3 is CAWRGLQGNGYGYTF. The CDR3 DNA reads as TGTGCCTGGAGGGGGCTACAGGGAAATGGCTATGGCTACACCTTC.

The rearrangement joins TRBV5-1 to TRBJ2-3, with TRBD2 matching 10 bases. The CDR3 is made up of 17 amino acids. The V gene's germline CDR1 is SGHRS and CDR2 YFSETQ. The V segment lost 4 bases and the J segment 1 base; nucleotides outside the gene matches: 9. The CDR3 region is CASSTRLAGTRTDTQYF. CDR3 DNA sequence: TGCGCCAGCAGCACCCGACTAGCGGGTACCCGCACAGATACGCAGTATTTT.